A selection of T cell receptor beta chains follows, all from one sample in a study of blood T cell repertoires in COVID-19. This table comes from immunoSEQ multiplex PCR, and its TCRdb copy is limited to in-frame clones, with some not included. Among approximately 270,000 clones, approximately 85% were seen once, and the ten largest hold 3.5% to 5.5%. Sequenced: PBMCs or T cells enriched from blood (not recorded which). Source of these receptors: a young woman who had recovered from COVID-19. Both conserved end residues are part of each CDR3. The order of the fields is D gene, J gene, V gene, clone size, CDR3 DNA, CDR3 protein. A D gene is named only where the DNA matches it firmly. Not every row has a clone size; where given, it reads once, few, many or a size class.

d_call: TRBD2
j_call: TRBJ2-7
v_call: TRBV10-3
clone_size: .
cdr3_nt: TGTGCCATCAGTGCCTCTTCTAGCGGGAGGGCCAACGAGCAGTACTTC
cdr3_aa: CAISASSSGRANEQYF

d_call: .
j_call: TRBJ2-7
v_call: TRBV15
clone_size: .
cdr3_nt: TGTGCCACCAGCAGAGATCCTCAGCGGGACGAGCAGTACTTC
cdr3_aa: CATSRDPQRDEQYF

d_call: .
j_call: TRBJ2-1
v_call: TRBV19
clone_size: .
cdr3_nt: TGTGCCAGTAGTATACGAAGGGGGACAAACTCCTACAATGAGCAGTTCTTC
cdr3_aa: CASSIRRGTNSYNEQFF

d_call: TRBD1
j_call: TRBJ2-1
v_call: TRBV15
clone_size: .
cdr3_nt: TGTGCCACCAGCAGAGGAGGGGGACAGGGGGCAAGTAGGGTAAACAATGAGCAGTTCTTC
cdr3_aa: CATSRGGGQGASRVNNEQFF

d_call: TRBD1
j_call: TRBJ2-2
v_call: TRBV5-1
clone_size: .
cdr3_nt: TGCGCCAGCAGCCCTTCTAGGGGGACAGACACCGGGGAGCTGTTTTTT
cdr3_aa: CASSPSRGTDTGELFF

d_call: .
j_call: TRBJ2-1
v_call: TRBV3-1/TRBV3-2
clone_size: .
cdr3_nt: TGTGCCAGCAGCCAATTTACAGGCAATGAGCAGTTCTTC
cdr3_aa: CASSQFTGNEQFF

d_call: TRBD1
j_call: TRBJ1-2
v_call: TRBV5-6
clone_size: .
cdr3_nt: TGTGCCAGCAGCCCCGGGACAGGGTCCGGCTATGGCTACACCTTC
cdr3_aa: CASSPGTGSGYGYTF

d_call: .
j_call: TRBJ1-1
v_call: TRBV1
clone_size: .
cdr3_nt: TGCACCAGCAGCCACTCCTACCGACAGGTAAACGCTGAAGCTTTCTTT
cdr3_aa: CTSSHSYRQVNAEAFF

d_call: .
j_call: TRBJ1-1
v_call: TRBV5-4
clone_size: many
cdr3_nt: TGTGCCAGCAGCCCGTGGGAGGGGGTAGAAGCTTTCTTT
cdr3_aa: CASSPWEGVEAFF

d_call: .
j_call: TRBJ2-7
v_call: TRBV7-8
clone_size: .
cdr3_nt: TGTGCCAGCAGCTTAGGGGGACACTACGAGCAGTACTTC
cdr3_aa: CASSLGGHYEQYF

d_call: .
j_call: TRBJ2-1
v_call: TRBV6-5
clone_size: once
cdr3_nt: TGTGCCAGCAGCCTACGGGACAACTCCTACAATGAGCAGTTCTTC
cdr3_aa: CASSLRDNSYNEQFF

d_call: .
j_call: TRBJ2-7
v_call: TRBV24-1
clone_size: .
cdr3_nt: TGTGCCACCAGTGATGGGGCCTCAAGCTCCTACGAGCAGTACTTC
cdr3_aa: CATSDGASSSYEQYF

d_call: TRBD1
j_call: TRBJ2-2
v_call: TRBV30
clone_size: .
cdr3_nt: TGTGCCTGGAGTACTCCCACGACAGGGACCGGGGAGCTGTTTTTT
cdr3_aa: CAWSTPTTGTGELFF

d_call: .
j_call: TRBJ1-1
v_call: TRBV5-1
clone_size: .
cdr3_nt: TGCGCCAGCAGCTCCTTAGAGGTAGCGGACACTGAAGCTTTCTTT
cdr3_aa: CASSSLEVADTEAFF

d_call: .
j_call: TRBJ1-2
v_call: TRBV19
clone_size: .
cdr3_nt: TGTGCCAGTAGTATCCGACAGTTAAACTATGGCTACACCTTC
cdr3_aa: CASSIRQLNYGYTF

d_call: TRBD1
j_call: TRBJ1-1
v_call: TRBV18
clone_size: .
cdr3_nt: TGTGCCAGCTCACCCGTCGACAGGGTGCCTGAAGCTTTCTTT
cdr3_aa: CASSPVDRVPEAFF

d_call: TRBD1
j_call: TRBJ1-3
v_call: TRBV6-5
clone_size: .
cdr3_nt: TGTGCCAGCAGACCCGGGACAGGGGGAAACACCATATATTTT
cdr3_aa: CASRPGTGGNTIYF